A selection of T cell receptor beta chains follows, all from one sample in a study of CD8+ T cells in alopecia areata. Assay: immunoSEQ multiplex PCR; the TCRdb copy retains only in-frame clones and omits some. This table holds about 200,000 clones, 58% found once. Sequences were derived from CD4+ T cells sorted from blood, sampled at week 24, from a patient treated with tofacitinib. These receptor sequences come from a human donor with alopecia areata. CDR3s include the opening cysteine and the closing phenylalanine or tryptophan. Each record gives: D gene, J gene, V gene, clone size, CDR3 DNA, CDR3 protein. A D gene is named only where the DNA matches it firmly. A row's size may be missing; if present it is once, few, many or a size class.

D: NA; J: TRBJ2-7; V: TRBV28; size: NA; DNA: TGTGCCAGCAGCGGGGGGCGCGCCTACGAGCAGTACTTC; CDR3: CASSGGRAYEQYF
D: TRBD1; J: TRBJ2-7; V: TRBV29-1; size: NA; DNA: TGCAGCGCCAGACAGGGGGCCCACGAGCAGTACTTC; CDR3: CSARQGAHEQYF
D: TRBD1; J: TRBJ1-1; V: TRBV10-3; size: NA; DNA: TGTGCCATCATGCTGGGACAGGGGAACACTGAAGCTTTCTTT; CDR3: CAIMLGQGNTEAFF
D: TRBD1; J: TRBJ1-1; V: TRBV10-3; size: NA; DNA: TGTGCCCACTCGACCGGGACAGGGAACACTGAAGCTTTCTTT; CDR3: CAHSTGTGNTEAFF
D: NA; J: TRBJ2-7; V: TRBV15; size: NA; DNA: TGTGCCACCAGCTTGTCCGGGTTGAGCTCCTACGAGCAGTACTTC; CDR3: CATSLSGLSSYEQYF
D: NA; J: TRBJ2-5; V: TRBV20-1; size: few; DNA: TGCAGTGCTTCGGACGGCCGGACCCAGTACTTC; CDR3: CSASDGRTQYF
D: NA; J: TRBJ2-2; V: TRBV5-6; size: NA; DNA: TGTGCCAGCAGCTTGAACCCAGGGGCGAACACCGGGGAGCTGTTTTTT; CDR3: CASSLNPGANTGELFF
D: NA; J: TRBJ2-5; V: TRBV5-1; size: NA; DNA: TGCGCCAGCAGCTTTGAAGAGACCCAGTACTTC; CDR3: CASSFEETQYF
D: NA; J: TRBJ2-3; V: TRBV5-6; size: few; DNA: TGTGCCAGCAGCTTGGGGAAGACTAGCACAGATACGCAGTATTTT; CDR3: CASSLGKTSTDTQYF
D: NA; J: TRBJ2-3; V: TRBV5-1; size: NA; DNA: TGCGCCAGCAGCTTGGACTGGGAGGATACGCAGTATTTT; CDR3: CASSLDWEDTQYF
D: TRBD2; J: TRBJ2-7; V: TRBV4-3; size: NA; DNA: TGCGCCAGCAGCCAAGAATCTGTGACTAGCGGGTCCTCCTACGAGCAGTACTTC; CDR3: CASSQESVTSGSSYEQYF
D: NA; J: TRBJ1-5; V: TRBV30; size: NA; DNA: TGTGCCTGGAGTGGTTCTGATGTTAGGCAGCCCCAGCATTTT; CDR3: CAWSGSDVRQPQHF
D: TRBD2; J: TRBJ2-1; V: TRBV2; size: few; DNA: TGTGCCAGCAAGTTAGTAGCGGGGGGCAATGAGCAGTTCTTC; CDR3: CASKLVAGGNEQFF
D: NA; J: TRBJ2-5; V: TRBV9; size: few; DNA: TGTGCCAGCAGCGTAGAGCAGGGGAACGGCGAGACCCAGTACTTC; CDR3: CASSVEQGNGETQYF
D: TRBD1; J: TRBJ2-1; V: TRBV5-1; size: NA; DNA: TGCGCCAGCGCCCCGACAGGGGACGATGAGCAGTTCTTC; CDR3: CASAPTGDDEQFF
D: NA; J: TRBJ1-5; V: TRBV27; size: many; DNA: TGTGCCAGCAGTATCGGCAATCAGCCCCAGCATTTT; CDR3: CASSIGNQPQHF
D: NA; J: TRBJ1-2; V: TRBV25-1; size: few; DNA: TGTGCCAGCACAACAGGAGCTAACTATGGCTACACCTTC; CDR3: CASTTGANYGYTF
D: NA; J: TRBJ2-5; V: TRBV7-8; size: NA; DNA: TGTGCCAGCAGCTTAGCTTCCCCTCGAGAGACCCAGTACTTC; CDR3: CASSLASPRETQYF
D: NA; J: TRBJ1-1; V: TRBV5-4; size: few; DNA: TGTGCCAGCAGCTTGGATCTTTACGGGACCGAAGCTTTCTTT; CDR3: CASSLDLYGTEAFF
D: NA; J: TRBJ2-1; V: TRBV2; size: NA; DNA: TGTGCCAGCACTGGAGCTGGGGGTGAGCAGTTCTTC; CDR3: CASTGAGGEQFF
D: NA; J: TRBJ2-2; V: TRBV5-6; size: NA; DNA: TGTGCCAGCAGCTTGTCAGGAACCGGGGAGCTGTTTTTT; CDR3: CASSLSGTGELFF
D: TRBD2; J: TRBJ2-5; V: TRBV2; size: few; DNA: TGTGCCAGCAGCGCAACCGGGACTAGCGGGGGGGCGATGTACTTC; CDR3: CASSATGTSGGAMYF
D: NA; J: TRBJ2-5; V: TRBV7-2; size: NA; DNA: TGTGCCAGCAGCTTATCGATAGGGCGTGAGACCCAGTACTTC; CDR3: CASSLSIGRETQYF
D: TRBD2; J: TRBJ2-5; V: TRBV5-1; size: NA; DNA: TGCGCCAGCAGCTTGGGAGCGGGGGTCCAAGAGACCCAGTACTTC; CDR3: CASSLGAGVQETQYF